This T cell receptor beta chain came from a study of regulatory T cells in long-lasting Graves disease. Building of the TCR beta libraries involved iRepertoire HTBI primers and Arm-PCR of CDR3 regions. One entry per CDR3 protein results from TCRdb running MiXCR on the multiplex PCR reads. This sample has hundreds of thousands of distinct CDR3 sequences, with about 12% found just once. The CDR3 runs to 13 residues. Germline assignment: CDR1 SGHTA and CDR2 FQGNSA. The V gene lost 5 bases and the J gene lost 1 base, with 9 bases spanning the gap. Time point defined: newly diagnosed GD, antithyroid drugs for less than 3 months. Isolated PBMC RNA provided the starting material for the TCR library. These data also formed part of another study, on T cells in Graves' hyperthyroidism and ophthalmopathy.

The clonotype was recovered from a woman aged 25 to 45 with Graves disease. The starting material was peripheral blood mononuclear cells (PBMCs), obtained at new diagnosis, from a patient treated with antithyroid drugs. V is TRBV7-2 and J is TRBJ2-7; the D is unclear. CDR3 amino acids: CASSPTRSYEQYF. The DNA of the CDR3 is TGTGCCAGCAGCCCAACAAGATCCTACGAGCAGTACTTC.